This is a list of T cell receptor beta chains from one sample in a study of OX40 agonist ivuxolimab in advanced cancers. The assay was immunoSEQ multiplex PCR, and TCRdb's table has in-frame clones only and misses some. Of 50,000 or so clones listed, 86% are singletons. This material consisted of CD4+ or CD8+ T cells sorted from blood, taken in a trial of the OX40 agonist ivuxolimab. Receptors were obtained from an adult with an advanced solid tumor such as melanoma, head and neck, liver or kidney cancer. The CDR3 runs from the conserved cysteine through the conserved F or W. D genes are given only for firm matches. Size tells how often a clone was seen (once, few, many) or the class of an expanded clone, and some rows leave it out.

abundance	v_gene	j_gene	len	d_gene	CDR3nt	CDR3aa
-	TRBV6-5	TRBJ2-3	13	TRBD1	TGTGCCACCTCCAGGGGGCGGACAGATACGCAGTATTTT	CATSRGRTDTQYF
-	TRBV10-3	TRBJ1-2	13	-	TGTGCCATCAGTGATCAGTCCCCCTCGGACTACACCTTC	CAISDQSPSDYTF
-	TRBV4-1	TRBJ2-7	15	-	TGCGCCAGCAGCCAGCCCACAGCGGGTACCTACGAGCAGTACTTC	CASSQPTAGTYEQYF
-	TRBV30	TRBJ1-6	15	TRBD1	TGTGCCTGGAGTAACGATCAGGGGGGTAATTCACCCCTCCACTTT	CAWSNDQGGNSPLHF
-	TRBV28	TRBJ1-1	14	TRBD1	TGTGCCAGCAGTTCGGGACAGATGAACACTGAAGCTTTCTTT	CASSSGQMNTEAFF
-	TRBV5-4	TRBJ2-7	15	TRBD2	TGTGCCAGCAGCTCTAGCGGGGGGCTCCTCCACGAGCAGTACTTC	CASSSSGGLLHEQYF
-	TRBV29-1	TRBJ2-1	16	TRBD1	TGCAGCCAGACCCGACCGGGGACAGGGGGAAGGAATGAGCAGTTCTTC	CSQTRPGTGGRNEQFF
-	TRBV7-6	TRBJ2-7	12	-	TGTGCCAGCAGCCCTTTACGCGAAGAGCAGTACTTC	CASSPLREEQYF
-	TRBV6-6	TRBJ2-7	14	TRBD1	TGTGCCAGCAGTTACGACAGGGATACGGGCGAGCAGTACTTC	CASSYDRDTGEQYF
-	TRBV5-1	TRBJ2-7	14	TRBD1	TGCGCCAGCGCCCTGGGACAGGACCCTAACGAGCAGTACTTC	CASALGQDPNEQYF
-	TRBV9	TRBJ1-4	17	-	TGTGCCAGCAGCTCCCAACAGGGCCCCAAGACTAATGAAAAACTGTTTTTT	CASSSQQGPKTNEKLFF
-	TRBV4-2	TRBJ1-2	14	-	TGTGCCAGCAGCCGCGAGGGCAGGGACTATGGCTACACCTTC	CASSREGRDYGYTF
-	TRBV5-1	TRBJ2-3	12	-	TGCGCCAGCAGCCTCTTATCGGATACGCAGTATTTT	CASSLLSDTQYF
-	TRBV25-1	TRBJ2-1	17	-	TGTGCCAGCAGTGAAGCCGGGGGACCCTTGGGGTACAATGAGCAGTTCTTC	CASSEAGGPLGYNEQFF
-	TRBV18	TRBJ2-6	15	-	TGTGCCAGCTCACCACTGGACTCTGGGGCCAACGTCCTGACTTTC	CASSPLDSGANVLTF
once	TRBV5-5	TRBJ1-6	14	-	TGTGCCAGCAGCTTGGGTTCGACGGGTTCACCCCTCCACTTT	CASSLGSTGSPLHF
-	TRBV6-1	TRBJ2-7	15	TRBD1	TGTGCCAGCAGAGGCCGGGACAGGGGCCACTACGAGCAGTACTTC	CASRGRDRGHYEQYF
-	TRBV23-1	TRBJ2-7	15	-	TGCGCCAGCAGGGGGGCCGGGCTAAGCTCCTACGAGCAGTACTTC	CASRGAGLSSYEQYF
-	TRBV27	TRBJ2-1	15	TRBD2	TGTGCCAGCAGTTCTCTAGCGGGGACGGGCAATGAGCAGTTCTTC	CASSSLAGTGNEQFF
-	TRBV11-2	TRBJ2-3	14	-	TGTGCCAGCAGCTTAGATATGGGCACAGATACGCAGTATTTT	CASSLDMGTDTQYF
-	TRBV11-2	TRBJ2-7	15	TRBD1	TGTGCCAGCAGCCCATGGGCCGGGACAGCATACGAGCAGTACTTC	CASSPWAGTAYEQYF
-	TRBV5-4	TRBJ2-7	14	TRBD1	TGTGCCAGCAGCTTGGAGGACAGGGGGCGCGAGCAGTACTTC	CASSLEDRGREQYF
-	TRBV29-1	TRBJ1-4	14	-	TGCAGCGTTGAAGAGGGAAGCGGCACCGAAAAACTGTTTTTT	CSVEEGSGTEKLFF
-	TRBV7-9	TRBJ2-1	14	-	TGTGCCAGCAGCCGGTCGGACACGTACAATGAGCAGTTCTTC	CASSRSDTYNEQFF
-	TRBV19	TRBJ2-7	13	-	TGTGCCAGTAGCACCATAACGGCCTACGAGCAGTACTTC	CASSTITAYEQYF
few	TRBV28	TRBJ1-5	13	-	TGTGCCAGCAGTTTCGCAGAAACCCAGCCCCAGCATTTT	CASSFAETQPQHF
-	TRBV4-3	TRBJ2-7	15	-	TGCGCCAGCAGCCTTTACAGAAGAGGGACCTACGAGCAGTACTTC	CASSLYRRGTYEQYF
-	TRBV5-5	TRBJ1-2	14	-	TGTGCCAGCAGCTCCGGACAGCCTAACTATGGCTACACCTTC	CASSSGQPNYGYTF
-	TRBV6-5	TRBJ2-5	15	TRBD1	TGTGCCAGTGAACGACAGGGTATGGGGATTCGGACCCAGTACTTC	CASERQGMGIRTQYF
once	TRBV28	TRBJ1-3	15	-	TGTGCCAGCACCCTTGGGGGGGCGAAAGGAAACACCATATATTTT	CASTLGGAKGNTIYF
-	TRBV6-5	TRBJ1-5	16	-	TGTGCCAGCAGTTACTCGAGTGCGGTTAGCAATCAGCCCCAGCATTTT	CASSYSSAVSNQPQHF
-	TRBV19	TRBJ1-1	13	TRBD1	TGTGCCAGTAGGTTTTCAGGGGGTACTGAAGCTTTCTTT	CASRFSGGTEAFF
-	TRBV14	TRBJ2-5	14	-	TGTGCCAGCAGCCAAGTTGCCTTCCAAGAGACCCAGTACTTC	CASSQVAFQETQYF
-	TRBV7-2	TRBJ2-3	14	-	TGTGCCAGCAGCTTAGATATTAATGCAGATACGCAGTATTTT	CASSLDINADTQYF
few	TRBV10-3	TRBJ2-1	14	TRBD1	TGTGCCATCAGGGGGGACAGGGGCTACAATGAGCAGTTCTTC	CAIRGDRGYNEQFF
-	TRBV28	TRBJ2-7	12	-	TGTGCCAGCAGTGTGTTACTCTACGAGCAGTACTTC	CASSVLLYEQYF
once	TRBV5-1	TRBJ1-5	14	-	TGCGCCAGCAGCTTGGGATTGGGGGGCCAGCCCCAGCATTTT	CASSLGLGGQPQHF
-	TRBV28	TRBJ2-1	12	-	TGTGCCAGCAGTTTATCAACTAGCCAGCAGTTCTTC	CASSLSTSQQFF
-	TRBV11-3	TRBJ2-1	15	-	TGTGCCAGCAGCTTATTACAGGATAGTAACAATGAGCAGTTCTTC	CASSLLQDSNNEQFF
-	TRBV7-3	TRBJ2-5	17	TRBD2	TGTGCCAGCAGCTTGGCCCCTCCTGGGGCGGGGGTAGAGACCCAGTACTTC	CASSLAPPGAGVETQYF
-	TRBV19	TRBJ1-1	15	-	TGTGCCAGTACCCCCCCAGGCAAGTGGGACACTGAAGCTTTCTTT	CASTPPGKWDTEAFF
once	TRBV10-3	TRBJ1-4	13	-	TGTGCCACCAAGGGTACGAGTAATGAAAAACTGTTTTTT	CATKGTSNEKLFF
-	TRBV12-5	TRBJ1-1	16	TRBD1	TGTGCTAGTGGTCAGTTCCGGGACAGATATAACACTGAAGCTTTCTTT	CASGQFRDRYNTEAFF
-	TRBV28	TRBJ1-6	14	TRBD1	TGTGCCAGCACCCCGGGACAGGGGGGGTCACCCCTCCACTTT	CASTPGQGGSPLHF
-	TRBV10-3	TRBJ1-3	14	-	TGTGCCATCAGTTTTCGCAGGGCTGGAAACACCATATATTTT	CAISFRRAGNTIYF
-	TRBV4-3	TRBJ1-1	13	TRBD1	TGCGCCAGCAGCCAACAGGGGGCGTCTGAAGCTTTCTTT	CASSQQGASEAFF
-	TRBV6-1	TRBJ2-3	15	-	TGTGCCAGCAGTGAGCCGGGACATAGCACAGATACGCAGTATTTT	CASSEPGHSTDTQYF
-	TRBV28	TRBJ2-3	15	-	TGTGCCAGCAGACATGGGACGGCCTGGACAGATACGCAGTATTTT	CASRHGTAWTDTQYF
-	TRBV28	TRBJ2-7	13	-	TGTGCCAGCAGCCGCACATTAAACTACGAGCAGTACTTC	CASSRTLNYEQYF
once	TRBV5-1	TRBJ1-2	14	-	TGCGCCAGCAGCTGGGGACCCGCTAACTATGGCTACACCTTC	CASSWGPANYGYTF